A few counts support the clone carrying this T cell receptor beta chain. In the original processing: Cell counts per sample came from amplifying reference gene primers. Assay: immunoSEQ multiplex PCR; the TCRdb copy retains only in-frame clones and omits some. The DNA gave D and trimming, while V, J and clone size come from that table. The profile shows around 180,000 clones, roughly 80% of them singletons. The sample belongs to a study of blood T cell repertoires in COVID-19. Looking at the study overall: Some COVID-19 samples were acute and others convalescent; all came from the United States, Italy and Spain. The analysed material was cDNA or gDNA that came from T cells, B-cell-depleted T cells, or PBMCs.

Germline V gives CDR1 SQVTM, CDR2 ANQGSEA. This CDR3 is 16 amino acids long. The trim removed 0 bases at V and 1 base at J, leaving 6 bases unmatched. The chain links TRBV29-1 to TRBJ2-3, with 8 bases identical to TRBD2. The sequenced material came from peripheral blood. This clonotype was sampled from a man aged 60-69 years with active or convalescent COVID-19. The CDR3 DNA reads as TGCAGCGTTGAAGATCGGGGGGGTATGGGCACAGATACGCAGTATTTT. It yields the protein CSVEDRGGMGTDTQYF.